The rows below give T cell receptor beta chains drawn from one sample of a study of cytomegalovirus exposure and HLA in healthy donors. Assay: immunoSEQ multiplex PCR; the TCRdb copy retains only in-frame clones and omits some. The sample shows 150,000 to 200,000 clones, 82% of them seen only once. Sequencing input: PBMCs. The receptors were gathered from a girl aged 10 to 17 in good health and CMV-seropositive. Both conserved end residues are part of each CDR3. D genes are given only for firm matches. Not every row has a clone size; where given, it reads once, few, many or a size class.

V,length,D,J,size,CDR3,DNA
TRBV7-8,14,.,TRBJ1-4,once,CASRGRDTFGELFF,TGTGCCAGCAGGGGCCGGGACACCTTTGGGGAACTGTTTTTT
TRBV27,15,.,TRBJ2-1,.,CASSLLESSYNEQFF,TGTGCCAGCAGTTTACTAGAGAGCTCCTACAATGAGCAGTTCTTC
TRBV11-3,15,TRBD2,TRBJ2-1,.,CASSLLRGGYNEQFF,TGTGCCAGCAGCTTATTGCGCGGGGGGTACAATGAGCAGTTCTTC
TRBV7-6,16,.,TRBJ2-2,.,CASSLGGGENTGELFF,TGTGCCAGCAGCTTAGGAGGGGGGGAGAACACCGGGGAGCTGTTTTTT
TRBV28,16,TRBD1,TRBJ2-7,.,CASSHGQGVRSYEQYF,TGTGCCAGCAGTCACGGACAGGGGGTAAGATCCTACGAGCAGTACTTC
TRBV7-9,15,TRBD1,TRBJ2-2,.,CASRRDRVFIGELFF,TGTGCCAGCCGCCGGGACAGGGTTTTTATCGGGGAGCTGTTTTTT
TRBV27,16,TRBD1,TRBJ2-5,once,CASSLSYRGLGETQYF,TGTGCCAGCAGTTTAAGTTACAGGGGGCTGGGAGAGACCCAGTACTTC
TRBV7-2,17,TRBD2,TRBJ2-6,.,CASSSRPGGPGANVLTF,TGTGCCAGCAGCTCCCGTCCGGGGGGGCCTGGGGCCAACGTCCTGACTTTC
TRBV13,17,TRBD1,TRBJ1-1,.,CASSLLLGTGGNTEAFF,TGTGCCAGCAGCTTACTTCTCGGGACAGGGGGTAACACTGAAGCTTTCTTT
TRBV5-1,14,TRBD1,TRBJ1-2,.,CASSPGQGGYGYTF,TGCGCCAGCAGCCCCGGACAGGGGGGCTATGGCTACACCTTC
TRBV5-4,13,.,TRBJ2-5,.,CASSLEGRETQYF,TGTGCCAGCAGCTTGGAGGGGAGGGAGACCCAGTACTTC
TRBV28,16,.,TRBJ2-3,once,CASSPRLPTQTDTQYF,TGTGCCAGCAGTCCCCGACTACCCACCCAGACAGATACGCAGTATTTT
TRBV20-1,11,.,TRBJ2-5,.,CSASLAETQYF,TGCAGTGCTAGTCTTGCGGAGACCCAGTACTTC
TRBV29-1,14,TRBD2,TRBJ2-7,.,CSVVGLAGSYEQYF,TGCAGCGTTGTGGGGCTAGCGGGGAGCTACGAGCAGTACTTC
TRBV30,14,.,TRBJ1-2,few,CAWEGGVRGSGYTF,TGTGCCTGGGAGGGGGGGGTACGTGGTTCTGGCTACACCTTC
TRBV6-1,11,.,TRBJ2-7,.,CASKQAYEQYF,TGTGCCAGCAAACAGGCCTACGAGCAGTACTTC
TRBV7-9,12,.,TRBJ2-7,.,CASSNLYDEQYF,TGTGCCAGCAGCAACCTCTACGACGAGCAGTACTTC
TRBV29-1,12,TRBD1,TRBJ2-7,.,CSVEKQGYEQYF,TGCAGCGTTGAAAAACAGGGGTACGAGCAGTACTTC
TRBV6-5,14,TRBD2,TRBJ2-5,once,CASSPTGGRETQYF,TGTGCCAGCAGCCCGACGGGGGGGCGGGAGACCCAGTACTTC
TRBV28,17,.,TRBJ1-5,.,CASSLWVRGISNQPQHF,TGTGCCAGCAGTTTATGGGTCCGGGGGATAAGCAATCAGCCCCAGCATTTT
TRBV30,13,.,TRBJ2-1,.,CAWSLQDYNEQFF,TGTGCCTGGAGTTTACAGGACTACAATGAGCAGTTCTTC
TRBV10-1,13,TRBD1,TRBJ1-2,.,CASSATGNYGYTF,TGCGCCAGCAGTGCGACAGGGAACTATGGCTATACCTTC
TRBV6-1,17,.,TRBJ1-5,few,CASSEIYGADSNQPQHF,TGTGCCAGCAGTGAAATATATGGGGCAGATAGCAATCAGCCCCAGCATTTT
TRBV6-6,15,.,TRBJ2-2,.,CASSYSRGSTGELFF,TGTGCCAGCAGTTACTCGAGGGGGAGCACCGGGGAGCTGTTTTTT
TRBV18,16,TRBD1,TRBJ1-5,few,CASSPLGQGNNQPQHF,TGTGCCAGCTCACCTTTAGGACAGGGTAACAATCAGCCCCAGCATTTT
TRBV7-2,19,.,TRBJ2-1,.,CASKAVGGGSLFTYNEQFF,TGTGCCAGCAAGGCGGTGGGAGGGGGATCCCTTTTTACCTACAATGAGCAGTTCTTC
TRBV30,14,TRBD1,TRBJ2-1,.,CAAQGVNTYNEQFF,TGTGCCGCCCAGGGGGTAAATACCTACAATGAGCAGTTCTTC
TRBV6-5,15,.,TRBJ2-1,.,CASSFSAGSPVEQFF,TGTGCCAGCAGCTTCTCGGCGGGGAGCCCGGTTGAGCAGTTCTTC
TRBV18,15,TRBD1,TRBJ1-2,.,CASSPGTGSFGGYTF,TGTGCCAGCTCACCTGGGACAGGGTCCTTTGGTGGCTACACCTTC
TRBV7-9,17,.,TRBJ2-1,few,CASSLVWQGILYNEQFF,TGTGCCAGCAGCTTAGTCTGGCAGGGGATCCTTTACAATGAGCAGTTCTTC
TRBV2,17,.,TRBJ2-2,.,CASSTSIWGRNTGELFF,TGTGCCAGCAGTACCAGTATTTGGGGCCGAAACACCGGGGAGCTGTTTTTT
TRBV4-1,22,TRBD2,TRBJ2-1,.,CASSSIPPGLAGGPRSYNEQFF,TGCGCCAGCAGCTCCATACCTCCGGGACTAGCGGGAGGCCCTCGCTCCTACAATGAGCAGTTCTTC
TRBV6-1,14,TRBD1,TRBJ2-4,.,CACLRGPDKNIQYF,TGTGCCTGCCTCAGGGGGCCAGACAAAAACATTCAGTACTTC
TRBV19,15,TRBD2,TRBJ2-1,few,CASSEGLADYNEQFF,TGTGCCAGTAGTGAAGGACTAGCGGATTACAATGAGCAGTTCTTC
TRBV6-6,15,TRBD2,TRBJ2-1,.,CASRNPGGPPDEQFF,TGTGCCAGCAGAAACCCGGGGGGACCCCCCGATGAGCAGTTCTTC
TRBV7-8,17,TRBD1,TRBJ1-3,.,CASSLFTGQSSGNTIYF,TGTGCCAGCAGCTTATTTACGGGACAGAGCTCTGGAAACACCATATATTTT
TRBV4-1,14,.,TRBJ1-1,.,CASSHGGENTEAFF,TGCGCCAGCAGCCATGGCGGCGAAAACACTGAAGCTTTCTTT
TRBV5-4,16,TRBD2,TRBJ2-7,.,CASSTSGRGGYYEQYF,TGTGCCAGCAGCACAAGCGGGAGGGGGGGCTACTACGAGCAGTACTTC
TRBV7-8,16,.,TRBJ1-5,.,CASSLEHRGGNQPQHF,TGTGCCAGCAGCTTAGAACACCGGGGAGGCAATCAGCCCCAGCATTTT
TRBV9,17,.,TRBJ2-1,.,CASSPGIADTSYNEQFF,TGTGCCAGCAGCCCGGGGATAGCGGATACCTCCTACAATGAGCAGTTCTTC
TRBV6-5,14,.,TRBJ2-7,.,CASSRTASSYEQYF,TGTGCCAGCAGTCGGACAGCGAGCTCCTACGAGCAGTACTTC
TRBV23-1,16,TRBD2,TRBJ2-1,.,CASSQAGTSGYNEQFF,TGCGCCAGCAGTCAGGCCGGGACTAGCGGCTACAATGAGCAGTTCTTC
TRBV19,15,.,TRBJ1-5,.,CASSNEGGSHQPQHF,TGTGCCAGTAGTAATGAAGGAGGGTCCCATCAGCCCCAGCATTTT